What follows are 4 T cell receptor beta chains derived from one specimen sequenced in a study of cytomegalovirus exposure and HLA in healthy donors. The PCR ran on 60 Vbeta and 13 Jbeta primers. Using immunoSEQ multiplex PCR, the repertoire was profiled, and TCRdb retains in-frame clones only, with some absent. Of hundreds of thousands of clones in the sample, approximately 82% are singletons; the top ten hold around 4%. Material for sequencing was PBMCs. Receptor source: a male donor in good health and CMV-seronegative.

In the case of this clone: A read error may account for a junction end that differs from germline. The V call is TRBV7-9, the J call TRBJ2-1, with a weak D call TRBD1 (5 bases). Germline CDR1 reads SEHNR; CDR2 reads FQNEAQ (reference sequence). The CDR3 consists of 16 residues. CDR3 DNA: TGTTCCAGCAGCATAGGAGATAGGGGCGCACGAAATGAGCAGTTCTTC. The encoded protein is CSSSIGDRGARNEQFF.

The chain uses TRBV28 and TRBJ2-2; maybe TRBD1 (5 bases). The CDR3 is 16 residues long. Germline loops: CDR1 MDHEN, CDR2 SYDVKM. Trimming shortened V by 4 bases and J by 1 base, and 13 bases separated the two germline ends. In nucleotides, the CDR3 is TGTGCCAGCAGTTCCTACCCACAGGAGAACACCGGGGAGCTGTTTTTT. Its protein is CASSSYPQENTGELFF.

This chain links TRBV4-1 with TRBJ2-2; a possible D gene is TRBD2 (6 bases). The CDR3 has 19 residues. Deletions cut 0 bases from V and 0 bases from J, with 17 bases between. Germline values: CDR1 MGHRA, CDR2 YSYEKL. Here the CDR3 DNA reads TGCGCCAGCAGCCAAGAGGGGCCGTCTAGCGCCGCGAACACCGGGGAGCTGTTTTTT. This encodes CASSQEGPSSAANTGELFF.

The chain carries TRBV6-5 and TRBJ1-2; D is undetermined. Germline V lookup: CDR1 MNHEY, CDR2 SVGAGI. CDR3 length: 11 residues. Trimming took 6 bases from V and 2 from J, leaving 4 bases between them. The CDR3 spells CASRQNYGYTF. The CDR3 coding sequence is TGTGCCAGCAGACAGAACTATGGCTACACCTTC.